The 9 T cell receptor beta chains below all came from one sample that was sequenced in a study of beta chain features in type 1 diabetes. Study-wide results and limits: Across all four CD4+ subsets, people with type 1 diabetes showed modestly shorter TCRB CDR3s.

As every portion of the isolated RNA was reverse transcribed, the sequencing read expressed TCRB transcripts. Here immunoSEQ multiplex PCR was the method, and the copy in TCRdb shows in-frame clones only, minus some. The profile shows nearly 700,000 clones, 13% of them singletons. These receptors' antigens are unknown. The specimen sequenced was naive CD4+ T cells from blood. These receptor sequences come from a man between 18 and 35 years old with type 1 diabetes.

The chain links TRBV6-6 to TRBJ2-5; 7 bases are a match to TRBD1. CDR1 and CDR2 (germline): MNHNY, SVGAGI (reference sequence). The CDR3 extends over 15 amino acids. J gave up 1 base and V 6 bases, and 8 bases lay outside the gene matches. CDR3 amino acids: CASSRNTGVQETQYF. The DNA of the CDR3 is TGTGCCAGCAGCCGAAACACAGGGGTCCAAGAGACCCAGTACTTC.

This chain joins TRBV9 and TRBJ2-7; tentatively, D is TRBD1 (5 bases). CDR3 length: 16 amino acids. The germline gives CDR1 SGDLS, CDR2 YYNGEE. V was clipped by 2 bases and J by 0 bases, with 15 bases between them. CDR3 in DNA: TGTGCCAGCAGCGTCCAACAGGTTCCAAGCTCCTACGAGCAGTACTTC. Amino acids: CASSVQQVPSSYEQYF.

The rearrangement links TRBV7-8 to TRBJ2-7; a possible D gene is TRBD2 (6 bases). V lost 3 bases to trimming and J lost 4 bases, with 13 bases between them. CDR3 length equals 14 residues. Germline V gene sequence: CDR1 SGHVS, CDR2 FQNEAQ. The CDR3 loop reads CASSFAGPQYEQYF. As DNA, the CDR3 is TGTGCCAGCAGCTTTGCGGGGCCCCAATACGAGCAGTACTTC. Complete variable domain (other parts from reference TRBV7-8 and TRBJ2-7): GAGVSQSPRYKVAKRGQDVALRCDPISGHVSLFWYQQALGQGPEFLTYFQNEAQLDKSGLPSDRFFAERPEGSVSTLKIQRTQQEDSAVYLCASSFAGPQYEQYFGPGTRLTVT.

The J gene is TRBJ2-3, the V gene TRBV5-1; TRBD2 matches at 9 bases. The germline V gene has CDR1 SGHRS and CDR2 YFSETQ. The V and J ends lost 2 bases and 2 bases, in that order; junction bases with no gene match: 12. There are 18 residues in the CDR3. CDR3 nucleotide sequence: TGCGCCAGCAGCTTAGCTTCTCCCGCGGGGGGGATCACAGATACGCAGTATTTT. The encoded protein is CASSLASPAGGITDTQYF.

The genes are TRBV2 and TRBJ1-1, with a possible D match to TRBD1 (5 bases). The CDR3 runs to 13 residues. The V gene lost 5 bases and the J gene lost 7 bases, with 14 bases spanning the gap. Per the germline V gene, CDR1 is SNHLY and CDR2 is FYNNEI. The CDR3 spells CASSRPEGYEAFF. CDR3 coding DNA: TGTGCCAGCAGTCGGCCGGAGGGGTATGAAGCTTTCTTT. Filled out from reference TRBV2 and TRBJ1-1, the complete variable domain reads EPEVTQTPSHQVTQMGQEVILRCVPISNHLYFYWYRQILGQKVEFLVSFYNNEISEKSEIFDDQFSVERPDGSNFTLKIRSTKLEDSAMYFCASSRPEGYEAFFGQGTRLTVV.

About this clone itself: The same CDR3 can be traced to other DNA sequences in this sample. This sequence joins TRBV29-1 and TRBJ1-6; 9 bases map to TRBD1. Germline-derived CDR1 and CDR2 are SQVTM and ANQGSEA. The CDR3 has 13 residues. The V segment lost 7 bases and the J segment 8 bases; nucleotides outside the gene matches: 6. The CDR3 protein is CSARDREDSPLHF. CDR3 DNA sequence: TGCAGCGCCCGGGACAGGGAGGATTCACCCCTCCACTTT.

The chain uses TRBV10-2 and TRBJ2-5, with 10 bases fitting TRBD2. J lost 3 bases, V lost 6 bases, and 4 bases had no gene match. The CDR3 sequence is 14 residues long. Germline V lookup: CDR1 WSHSY, CDR2 SAAADI. The CDR3 here is CASRFSGGKETQYF. As DNA, the CDR3 is TGCGCCAGCAGATTTAGCGGGGGGAAAGAGACCCAGTACTTC.

The V call is TRBV5-1, the J call TRBJ1-5, with 7 positions matching TRBD1. CDR3 length equals 15 residues. The germline gives CDR1 SGHRS, CDR2 YFSETQ. V lost 4 bases, J lost 6 bases, and 10 bases stayed unmatched. The CDR3 loop reads CASSPWTGPAQPQHF. CDR3 sequence (DNA): TGCGCCAGCAGCCCTTGGACAGGTCCAGCTCAGCCCCAGCATTTT.

This clone was counted a few times. V is TRBV4-2 and J is TRBJ2-4, with TRBD2 identical over 7 bases. Germline V gene lookup returns CDR1 LGHNA and CDR2 YNFKEQ. This CDR3 region has 17 residues. V gave up 0 bases and J gave up 9 bases; unmatched junction bases: 14. CDR3 DNA sequence: TGTGCCAGCAGCCAAGATTTTAGCGGACGGGAGGAGAGCATTCAGTACTTC. Translated, it gives CASSQDFSGREESIQYF.